This TCR beta chain was sequenced for a study of cytomegalovirus exposure and HLA in healthy donors. Study in general: Both the approximately 130 validation repertoires and the 666 first-cohort repertoires used the same platform, as reported by a later analysis.

The CDR3 is 17 residues long. J gave up 0 bases and V 5 bases, and 8 bases lay outside the gene matches. From germline, CDR1 is ENHRY and CDR2 SYGVKD. By its share, this clone is medium-sized (0.01 to 0.1%). Assay: immunoSEQ multiplex PCR; the TCRdb copy retains only in-frame clones and omits some. The sample lists 110,000 or so clones; roughly 88% were seen once. Sequenced material: PBMCs. V is TRBV10-3 and J is TRBJ2-1; 9 bases line up with TRBD1. The clonotype comes from a man between 18 and 35 years old in good health and CMV-seronegative. The DNA for the CDR3 is TGTGCCATCAGTCTCCAACCGGGACAGGGCTCCTACAATGAGCAGTTCTTC. Residues: CAISLQPGQGSYNEQFF.